The 22 T cell receptor beta chains presented below share a single source sample, sequenced in a study of patients and donors after allogeneic stem cell transplantation. TCRdb itself ran the RT-PCR reads through MiXCR, one entry per CDR3 protein. The sample carries roughly 940,000 distinct CDR3 sequences, about a sixth recorded once. The sequenced sample consisted of blood, either unsorted or a sorted T cell fraction (not recorded which). The receptor source for this set is a human donor who was either an allogeneic HSCT recipient or a stem cell or donor lymphocyte infusion donor (not recorded which). It is not recorded whose cells these are; they may come from a transplant donor.

This clonotype was found a few times. The CDR3 DNA follows: TGTGCCAGCAACATTAGGCCGGGACAGGGTAAATTCGAGCAGTACTTC. As protein: CASNIRPGQGKFEQYF. This chain joins TRBV12-3 or TRBV12-4 and TRBJ2-7, with 9 bases that match TRBD1. This CDR3 has 16 residues. V lost 7 bases, J lost 6 bases, and 16 bases stayed unmatched.

The rearrangement links TRBV5-1 to TRBJ1-5, with D unclear. This CDR3 contains 15 residues. CDR1 SGHRS and CDR2 YFSETQ come from the germline V gene. V shed 2 bases and J shed 4 bases, with 13 bases lying between them. Here the CDR3 DNA reads TGCGCCAGCAGCTTTACCGGTTCCCTGAATCAGCCCCAGCATTTT. This translates into CASSFTGSLNQPQHF.

The V call is TRBV28, the J call TRBJ2-3; 14 nucleotides align to TRBD2. The CDR3 consists of 19 residues. V shed 2 bases and J 1 base; nucleotides not matched to a gene: 8. Germline assignment: CDR1 MDHEN and CDR2 SYDVKM. CDR3 protein: CASSLNGLAGGQGTDTQYF. CDR3 sequence (DNA): TGTGCCAGCAGTTTAAACGGACTAGCGGGAGGCCAGGGCACAGATACGCAGTATTTT. The full variable domain, with the rest looked up from reference TRBV28 and TRBJ2-3, is DVKVTQSSRYLVKRTGEKVFLECVQDMDHENMFWYRQDPGLGLRLIYFSYDVKMKEKGDIPEGYSVSREKKERFSLILESASTNQTSMYLCASSLNGLAGGQGTDTQYFGPGTRLTVL.

The chain recombines TRBV4-1 with TRBJ1-3, with D unclear. V was pared by 1 base and J by 0 bases, with 13 bases between. From germline, CDR1 is MGHRA and CDR2 YSYEKL. The CDR3 totals 17 residues. The CDR3 loop reads CASSQGSVETSGNTIYF. In nucleotides, the CDR3 is TGCGCCAGCAGCCAAGGGTCGGTGGAGACCTCTGGAAACACCATATATTTT.

There are a few counts of this clonotype. The genes are TRBV5-1 and TRBJ2-1, with TRBD2 matching over 7 bases. The CDR3 contains 14 residues. V shed 0 bases, J shed 7 bases, and the junction held 4 bases outside the gene matches. CDR1 and CDR2 (germline): SGHRS, YFSETQ. In nucleotides, the CDR3 is TGCGCCAGCAGCTTGGAGAGTAGCGGGAATGAGCAGTTCTTC. This encodes CASSLESSGNEQFF.

This clonotype was counted a few times. The gene calls are TRBV18 and TRBJ2-2; D is possibly TRBD1 (6 bases). Per germline, CDR1 KGHSH and CDR2 LQKENI. CDR3 length: 16 residues. V lost 5 bases, J lost 1 base, and 14 bases lay in between. CDR3: CASSRLTGMNTGELFF. The CDR3 nucleotides are TGTGCCAGCTCAAGGTTGACAGGAATGAACACCGGGGAGCTGTTTTTT. The full variable domain, completed using reference TRBV18 and TRBJ2-2, is NAGVMQNPRHLVRRRGQEARLRCSPMKGHSHVYWYRQLPEEGLKFMVYLQKENIIDESGMPKERFSAEFPKEGPSILRIQQVVRGDSAAYFCASSRLTGMNTGELFFGEGSRLTVL.

This clonotype came up a few times. V gene TRBV5-1 combines with J gene TRBJ1-2, with 7 positions matching TRBD1. This CDR3 contains 14 residues. Trimming removed 6 bases from V and 8 bases from J; junction bases left unmatched: 13. CDR1 is SGHRS, CDR2 YFSETQ, per germline. The CDR3: CASTSGQDLRGYTF. CDR3 DNA sequence: TGCGCCAGCACCAGCGGACAGGACCTACGCGGCTACACCTTC. The full variable domain, in which reference TRBV5-1 and TRBJ1-2 provide the parts outside the CDR3, is KAGVTQTPRYLIKTRGQQVTLSCSPISGHRSVSWYQQTPGQGLQFLFEYFSETQRNKGNFPGRFSGRQFSNSRSEMNVSTLELGDSALYLCASTSGQDLRGYTFGSGTRLTVV.

This clonotype has more than one count but fewer than ten. The CDR3 here is CASSYTDRVQETQYF. CDR3 nucleotide sequence: TGTGCCAGCAGTTACACAGACAGGGTTCAGGAGACCCAGTACTTC. The V call is TRBV12-3 or TRBV12-4, the J call TRBJ2-5; 7 nucleotides match TRBD1. The V segment lost 4 bases and the J segment 5 bases; nucleotides outside the gene matches: 10. The CDR3 runs 15 residues.

The V call is TRBV5-1, the J call TRBJ2-4; D possibly corresponds to TRBD2 (5 bases). The CDR3 runs 17 residues. The V gene's germline CDR1 is SGHRS and CDR2 YFSETQ. Between the trimmed V and J ends, which lost 0 bases and 0 bases, there was a span of 13 bases. In nucleotides, the CDR3 is TGCGCCAGCAGCTTGGATGCGGGCCCACTAGCCAAAAACATTCAGTACTTC. Its protein is CASSLDAGPLAKNIQYF.

The chain links TRBV6-5 to TRBJ1-2; 7 bases agree with TRBD1. Germline loops: CDR1 MNHEY, CDR2 SVGAGI. This CDR3 has 12 residues. V trimming: 7 bases; J trimming: 8 bases; junction bases outside the gene matches: 7. The CDR3 sequence: CASTQTGAGYTF. The CDR3 nucleotides are TGTGCCAGCACCCAAACAGGGGCGGGCTACACCTTC.

There are a few counts of this clonotype. The CDR3, as DNA: TGTGCCGGACCCCTCCGGGACTCTGGAAACACCATATATTTT. Translated, it gives CAGPLRDSGNTIYF. The chain is built from TRBV7-3 and TRBJ1-3; D is unclear. Germline V gives CDR1 SGHTA, CDR2 FQGTGA. The V end lost 11 bases, the J end lost 0 bases, and 14 bases lay between the germline ends. The CDR3 is 14 amino acids.

This clonotype turned up a few times. The V gene is TRBV27, the J gene TRBJ2-7; 9 nucleotides align to TRBD1. J lost 1 base, V lost 6 bases, and 4 bases had no gene match. CDR1 MNHEY and CDR2 SMNVEV come from the germline V gene (reference sequence). The CDR3 runs 14 residues. CDR3 sequence: CASRMTGGSYEQYF. Written as DNA, the CDR3 is TGTGCCAGCAGAATGACAGGGGGGTCCTACGAGCAGTACTTC.

This clonotype was recorded a few times. J is TRBJ2-7 and V is TRBV18; a possible D gene is TRBD2 (5 bases). The CDR3 spans 14 residues. Between the trimmed V and J ends, which lost 1 base and 5 bases, there was a span of 12 bases. CDR1 and CDR2 from the germline V gene are KGHSH and LQKENI. The CDR3 DNA follows: TGTGCCAGCTCACCACAGCGGACTTTAAACGAGCAGTACTTC. This codes for CASSPQRTLNEQYF. The variable domain in full, completed from reference TRBV18 and TRBJ2-7, reads NAGVMQNPRHLVRRRGQEARLRCSPMKGHSHVYWYRQLPEEGLKFMVYLQKENIIDESGMPKERFSAEFPKEGPSILRIQQVVRGDSAAYFCASSPQRTLNEQYFGPGTRLTVT.

This clonotype was seen only a few times. The V and J genes are TRBV9 and TRBJ2-2; weak D call: TRBD2 (5 bases). CDR3 length equals 18 residues. CDR1 SGDLS and CDR2 YYNGEE come from the germline V gene. The germline V and J ends were trimmed by 2 bases and 5 bases, with 22 bases remaining between them. CDR3 region: CASSVGLRIQPWTGELFF. The CDR3 region has the DNA TGTGCCAGCAGCGTCGGACTGCGGATCCAGCCATGGACCGGGGAGCTGTTTTTT.

The chain carries TRBV5-1 and TRBJ2-7; D uncertain. The CDR3 spans 14 residues. Per the germline V gene, CDR1 is SGHRS and CDR2 is YFSETQ. V dropped 1 base and J dropped 3 bases, with 11 bases sitting between them. The CDR3 sequence: CASSLSGSIYEQYF. The CDR3 DNA sequence: TGCGCCAGCAGCTTGTCGGGCAGTATCTACGAGCAGTACTTC.

The CDR3 loop is CASSPAGRTTEAFF. The CDR3 DNA reads as TGTGCCAGCAGCCCGGCGGGGAGGACCACTGAAGCTTTCTTT. This chain joins TRBV12-3 or TRBV12-4 and TRBJ1-1; D unresolved. CDR3 length: 14 amino acids. Trimming pared 6 bases from V and 4 bases from J, leaving 15 bases between.

This chain links TRBV4-1 with TRBJ2-7; 8 nucleotides match TRBD2. The CDR3 runs to 16 residues. Germline values: CDR1 MGHRA, CDR2 YSYEKL. V was pared by 0 bases and J by 6 bases, with 10 bases of the junction left unmatched. CDR3 coding DNA: TGCGCCAGCAGCCAAGATCGAGCCACGGGAGGGAGCGAGCAGTACTTC. It yields the protein CASSQDRATGGSEQYF.

The rearrangement links TRBV9 to TRBJ2-3; D is possibly TRBD1 (5 bases). The V end was cut by 0 bases, the J end by 1 base, with 15 bases between. The CDR3 has 17 residues. Germline loops: CDR1 SGDLS, CDR2 YYNGEE. The CDR3 DNA follows: TGTGCCAGCAGCGTAGCTCAGGGAATAATGGGCACAGATACGCAGTATTTT. This codes for CASSVAQGIMGTDTQYF.

This clonotype was counted ten times or more. The chain couples TRBV7-2 to TRBJ2-1, with D hard to call. V was trimmed by 1 base and J by 2 bases, leaving 9 bases between them. Per germline, CDR1 SGHTA and CDR2 FQGNSA. The CDR3 sequence is 15 residues long. The CDR3 protein is CASSLGERTYNEQFF. CDR3 DNA sequence: TGTGCCAGCAGCTTAGGCGAAAGGACCTACAATGAGCAGTTCTTC.

Remarks on this clonotype: The junction departs from germline at one end; a sequencing error may be responsible. This chain's CDR3 is CRARGRETQYF. CDR3 DNA: TGCAGAGCTAGGGGTCGAGAGACCCAGTACTTC. The chain is built from TRBV20-1 and TRBJ2-5; D is perhaps TRBD1 (5 bases). The CDR3 totals 11 residues. The germline CDR1 and CDR2 sequences are DFQATT and SNEGSKA (reference sequence).

This clonotype was recorded a few times. The V and J genes are TRBV21-1 and TRBJ1-5. TRBV21-1 is marked as a pseudogene. The CDR3 spans 18 residues. CDR3 nucleotide sequence: TGTGCCAGCAGCAAAGGACGGCAAACGTACTATAGCAATCAGCCCCAGCATTTT. It yields the protein CASSKGRQTYYSNQPQHF.

This clonotype was observed a handful of times. This chain joins TRBV5-1 and TRBJ2-7; 9 bases fit TRBD1. CDR1 SGHRS and CDR2 YFSETQ come from the germline V gene. The V and J ends lost 0 bases and 2 bases, in that order; junction bases with no gene match: 6. The length of the CDR3 is 16 residues. The CDR3 is CASSLALRQGAYEQYF. In nucleotides, the CDR3 is TGCGCCAGCAGCTTGGCCTTAAGACAGGGGGCCTACGAGCAGTACTTC. Full variable domain (rest looked up from reference TRBV5-1 and TRBJ2-7): KAGVTQTPRYLIKTRGQQVTLSCSPISGHRSVSWYQQTPGQGLQFLFEYFSETQRNKGNFPGRFSGRQFSNSRSEMNVSTLELGDSALYLCASSLALRQGAYEQYFGPGTRLTVT.